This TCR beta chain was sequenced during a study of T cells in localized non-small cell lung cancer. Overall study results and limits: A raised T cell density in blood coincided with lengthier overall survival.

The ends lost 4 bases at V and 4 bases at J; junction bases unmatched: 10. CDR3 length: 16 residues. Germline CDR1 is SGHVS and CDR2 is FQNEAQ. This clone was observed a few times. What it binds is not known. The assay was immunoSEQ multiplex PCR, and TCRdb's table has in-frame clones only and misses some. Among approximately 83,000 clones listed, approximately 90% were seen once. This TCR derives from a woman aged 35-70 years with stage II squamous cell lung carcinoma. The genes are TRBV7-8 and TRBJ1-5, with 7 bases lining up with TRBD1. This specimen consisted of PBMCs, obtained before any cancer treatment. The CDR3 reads CASSSRNRGRNQPQHF. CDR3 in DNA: TGTGCCAGCAGCTCGAGAAACAGGGGACGGAATCAGCCCCAGCATTTT.